What follows are 26 T cell receptor beta chains derived from one specimen sequenced in a study of cytomegalovirus exposure and HLA in healthy donors. Primers: 60 Vbeta forward and 13 Jbeta reverse. The assay was immunoSEQ multiplex PCR, and TCRdb's table has in-frame clones only and misses some. The table includes over 150,000 clones, 80% to 85% detected once. The sequencing input was PBMCs. Receptor source: a male donor in good health and CMV-seronegative.

The chain combines TRBV9 with TRBJ1-2; 8 bases match TRBD1. After removal of 3 bases from V and 4 bases from J, the junction contained 8 bases not matched to a gene. Germline CDR1 reads SGDLS; CDR2 reads YYNGEE. The CDR3 is made up of 15 amino acids. CDR3 sequence (DNA): TGTGCCAGCAGCGCCCTGACACAGGGGGTCTATGGCTACACCTTC. Amino acids: CASSALTQGVYGYTF.

The V call is TRBV29-1, the J call TRBJ1-1; 10 nucleotides align to TRBD1. Losses at the gene ends were 7 bases for V and 4 bases for J; bases not matched to a gene: 18. The CDR3 has 17 residues. Germline V gene data show CDR1 as SQVTM and CDR2 as ANQGSEA. The CDR3 reads CSAGRLGQGWSGTEAFF. The CDR3, as DNA: TGCAGCGCCGGCCGGTTGGGACAGGGGTGGTCGGGCACTGAAGCTTTCTTT.

The V gene is TRBV11-2, the J gene TRBJ1-1; TRBD1 is a possible D gene (6 bases). V dropped 5 bases and J dropped 3 bases, with 13 bases sitting between them. The CDR3 totals 14 residues. Germline loops: CDR1 SGHAT, CDR2 FQNNGV. The DNA for the CDR3 is TGTGCCAGCAGCCGGACGGGGACATACACTGAAGCTTTCTTT. This sequence encodes CASSRTGTYTEAFF.

The chain links TRBV19 to TRBJ1-5; no clear D gene. V was clipped by 2 bases and J by 1 base, with 9 bases between them. The CDR3 is made up of 15 amino acids. Germline-derived CDR1 and CDR2 are LNHDA and SQIVND (reference sequence). The CDR3 reads CASSIYRGSNQPQHF. The CDR3 DNA reads TGTGCCAGTAGTATATACAGAGGGAGCAATCAGCCCCAGCATTTT.

The gene calls are TRBV5-1 and TRBJ2-1; 7 bases agree with TRBD1. Germline CDR1 reads SGHRS; CDR2 reads YFSETQ. The CDR3 spans 14 residues. V was clipped by 0 bases and J by 6 bases; unmatched bases: 3. CDR3 protein: CASSLEGAGNEQFF. Here the CDR3 DNA reads TGCGCCAGCAGCTTGGAGGGGGCCGGCAATGAGCAGTTCTTC.

The V gene is TRBV27, the J gene TRBJ1-4; no clear D. The CDR3 contains 16 residues. V was pared by 1 base and J by 3 bases, with 12 bases between. Germline CDR1 and CDR2: MNHEY and SMNVEV (reference sequence). The CDR3 DNA reads as TGTGCCAGCAGTTTATGGGCACCTTCCTCTAATGAAAAACTGTTTTTT. Amino acid sequence: CASSLWAPSSNEKLFF.

V usage is TRBV19 and J usage is TRBJ2-7, with D perhaps matching TRBD1 (6 bases). The CDR3 extends over 12 amino acids. Trimming removed 6 bases at V and 10 bases at J, with 16 bases between. The V gene's germline CDR1 is LNHDA and CDR2 SQIVND (reference sequence). The CDR3 protein is CASRTTRGIQYF. CDR3 sequence (DNA): TGTGCCAGTAGAACAACCAGGGGTATTCAGTACTTC.

V usage is TRBV27 and J usage is TRBJ2-7; 8 bases map to TRBD1. V shed 5 bases and J 5 bases; nucleotides not matched to a gene: 14. CDR1 is MNHEY and CDR2 is SMNVEV in the germline V gene (reference sequence). The CDR3 runs 16 residues. The CDR3 DNA sequence: TGTGCCAGCAGTACTCCGGACAGGGTGTTTCCCAACGAGCAGTACTTC. As protein: CASSTPDRVFPNEQYF.

The V gene is TRBV6-1, the J gene TRBJ1-1, with 7 bases that match TRBD1. Germline V lookup: CDR1 MNHNS, CDR2 SASEGT. J was trimmed by 1 base and V by 7 bases; bases with no gene match: 6. The CDR3 sequence is 14 residues long. CDR3: CASTPTGPNTEAFF. The CDR3 DNA reads TGTGCCAGCACCCCGACAGGGCCGAACACTGAAGCTTTCTTT.

V usage is TRBV5-1 and J usage is TRBJ2-5; perhaps TRBD1 as D (6 bases). The CDR3 runs to 15 residues. The V gene's germline CDR1 is SGHRS and CDR2 YFSETQ. Trimming left V 0 bases short and J 2 bases short, with 11 bases between. CDR3 nucleotide sequence: TGCGCCAGCAGCTTGGGGACAGTTTCTCAAGAGACCCAGTACTTC. This gives the protein CASSLGTVSQETQYF.

The chain employs TRBV6-1 and TRBJ1-2; no definite D call. V lost 2 bases and J 5 bases, leaving 12 bases between the germline ends. Germline V gives CDR1 MNHNS, CDR2 SASEGT. The CDR3 has 14 amino acids. The CDR3 is CASSERGQRYGYTF. CDR3 nucleotides: TGTGCCAGCAGTGAACGCGGGCAGAGGTATGGCTACACCTTC.

This sequence joins TRBV18 and TRBJ2-2, with 7 bases that match TRBD1. The CDR3 runs 15 residues. Germline V gene data show CDR1 as KGHSH and CDR2 as LQKENI. V lost 4 bases, J lost 0 bases, and 2 bases stayed unmatched. Here the CDR3 DNA reads TGTGCCAGCTCACGAGGACAGGCGAACACCGGGGAGCTGTTTTTT. Translated: CASSRGQANTGELFF.

This clone was observed a few times. This sequence joins TRBV6-4 and TRBJ2-4, with TRBD2 as a possible D gene (5 bases). The CDR3 consists of 10 residues. CDR1 and CDR2 (germline): MRHNA, SNTAGT. V was clipped by 9 bases and J by 12 bases, with 12 bases between them. As DNA, the CDR3 is TGTGCCAGTCGGGCGGCGGGTCAGTACTTC. Its protein product is CASRAAGQYF.

This chain uses TRBV19 with TRBJ1-2, with a weak D call TRBD1 (5 bases). Trimming pared 6 bases from V and 6 bases from J, leaving 14 bases between. Germline values: CDR1 LNHDA, CDR2 SQIVND (reference sequence). This CDR3 has 13 amino acids. The CDR3 coding sequence is TGTGCCAGTAGGATGAGCAGGGTGGATGGCTACACCTTC. Its protein is CASRMSRVDGYTF.

V and J are TRBV12-5 and TRBJ1-6; possible D gene TRBD1, 5 bases. The V end was cut by 0 bases, the J end by 8 bases, with 11 bases between. This CDR3 has 15 residues. Per the germline V gene, CDR1 is LGHNT and CDR2 is FRNRAP. This chain's CDR3 is CASGLVRGIDSPLHF. CDR3 sequence (DNA): TGTGCTAGTGGTTTGGTACGGGGGATCGATTCACCCCTCCACTTT.

This clone was seen only once. V is TRBV5-1 and J is TRBJ2-4; weak D call: TRBD1 (6 bases). This CDR3 contains 15 residues. Trimming left V 4 bases short and J 0 bases short, with 11 bases between. Germline V CDR1 and CDR2: SGHRS, YFSETQ. The CDR3 loop is CASSLGHGAKNIQYF. In DNA form, the CDR3 reads TGCGCCAGCAGCCTGGGACATGGAGCCAAAAACATTCAGTACTTC.

V gene TRBV18 combines with J gene TRBJ2-7, with D unresolved. The CDR3 totals 14 residues. CDR1 and CDR2 (germline): KGHSH, LQKENI. V was pared by 3 bases and J by 2 bases, with 11 bases between. CDR3 in amino acids: CASSPYESTYEQYF. The CDR3 bases are TGTGCCAGCTCACCTTACGAAAGCACCTACGAGCAGTACTTC.

The rearrangement uses TRBV2 and TRBJ1-5; 9 bases are a match to TRBD1. J was trimmed by 2 bases and V by 6 bases; bases with no gene match: 2. The CDR3 has 14 amino acids. The germline CDR1 and CDR2 sequences are SNHLY and FYNNEI. The CDR3: CASSWTGGNQPQHF. The CDR3 DNA follows: TGTGCCAGCAGCTGGACAGGGGGCAATCAGCCCCAGCATTTT.

The rearrangement links TRBV11-2 to TRBJ1-1; no definite D call. V lost 1 base to trimming and J lost 2 bases, with 8 bases between them. The CDR3 extends over 14 amino acids. Germline CDR1 SGHAT, CDR2 FQNNGV. CDR3 region: CASSLVTANTEAFF. The DNA for the CDR3 is TGTGCCAGCAGCTTAGTAACAGCAAACACTGAAGCTTTCTTT.

The chain employs TRBV4-1 and TRBJ2-7; 7 positions match TRBD2. The CDR3 totals 15 residues. In germline, CDR1 is MGHRA, CDR2 YSYEKL. V gave up 0 bases and J gave up 2 bases; unmatched junction bases: 4. In DNA, the CDR3 is TGCGCCAGCAGCCAAGATGGGGAGGGAGCCTACGAGCAGTACTTC. Translation: CASSQDGEGAYEQYF.

This chain joins TRBV18 and TRBJ2-1; 11 bases agree with TRBD2. CDR1 is KGHSH and CDR2 is LQKENI in the germline V gene. The CDR3 has 15 amino acids. The trim removed 3 bases at V and 5 bases at J, leaving 3 bases unmatched. CDR3 in amino acids: CASSPSGGADNEQFF. The CDR3 coding sequence is TGTGCCAGCTCACCTAGCGGGGGGGCCGACAATGAGCAGTTCTTC.

The chain joins TRBV5-1 to TRBJ1-4, with D perhaps TRBD1 (6 bases). The V end lost 1 base, the J end lost 2 bases, and 9 bases lay between the germline ends. CDR1 is SGHRS and CDR2 is YFSETQ in the germline V gene. The CDR3 length is 15 residues. The CDR3 DNA reads as TGCGCCAGCAGCTTGAGTACAGGGACTAATGAAAAACTGTTTTTT. Encoded protein: CASSLSTGTNEKLFF.

The V gene is TRBV4-2, the J gene TRBJ2-3, with 11 bases lining up with TRBD2. Germline loops: CDR1 LGHNA, CDR2 YNFKEQ. The V and J ends lost 1 base and 6 bases, in that order; junction bases with no gene match: 6. The CDR3 is 16 amino acids. The CDR3 DNA sequence: TGTGCCAGCAGCCAAGTTGTAGCGGGGGGGCGGGATACGCAGTATTTT. Amino acids: CASSQVVAGGRDTQYF.

The table lists this clone with a few counts. The chain carries TRBV11-2 and TRBJ1-3; D call uncertain. Germline V gene data show CDR1 as SGHAT and CDR2 as FQNNGV. This CDR3 has 14 amino acids. Trimming removed 6 bases at V and 8 bases at J, with 17 bases between. The CDR3: CASRRAAPSDTIYF. CDR3 DNA: TGTGCCAGCAGAAGAGCGGCTCCCTCGGACACCATATATTTT.

The V call is TRBV5-3, the J call TRBJ2-3; 10 positions agree with TRBD1. TRBV5-3 is designated an ORF whose function remains uncertain. The CDR3 loop spans 16 amino acids. Losses at the gene ends were 4 bases for V and 4 bases for J; bases not matched to a gene: 9. CDR3 residues: CARSARDRGTPDTQYF. CDR3 nucleotides: TGTGCCAGAAGCGCCCGGGACAGGGGTACCCCAGATACGCAGTATTTT.

The gene calls are TRBV5-1 and TRBJ1-2; D is undetermined. The CDR3 is 14 residues long. The germline V gene has CDR1 SGHRS and CDR2 YFSETQ. V lost 1 base, J lost 4 bases, and 11 bases lay in between. CDR3: CASSLRSEGYGYTF. CDR3 DNA: TGCGCCAGCAGCTTGAGGAGCGAAGGCTATGGCTACACCTTC.